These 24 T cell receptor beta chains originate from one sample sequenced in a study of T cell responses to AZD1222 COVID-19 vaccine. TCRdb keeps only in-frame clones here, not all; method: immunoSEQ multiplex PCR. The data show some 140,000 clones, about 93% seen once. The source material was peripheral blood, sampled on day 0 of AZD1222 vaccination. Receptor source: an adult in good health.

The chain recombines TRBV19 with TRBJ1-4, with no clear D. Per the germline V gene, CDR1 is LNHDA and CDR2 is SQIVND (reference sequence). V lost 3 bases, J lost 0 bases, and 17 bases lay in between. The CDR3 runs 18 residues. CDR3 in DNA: TGTGCCAGTAGTATTTCAAGTGTATCGGAAGCAACTAATGAAAAACTGTTTTTT. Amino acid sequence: CASSISSVSEATNEKLFF.

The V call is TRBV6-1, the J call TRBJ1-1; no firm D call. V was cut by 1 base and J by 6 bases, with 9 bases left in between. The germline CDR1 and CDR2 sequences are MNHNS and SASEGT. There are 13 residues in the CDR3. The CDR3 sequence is CASSEEGRAEAFF. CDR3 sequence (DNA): TGTGCCAGCAGTGAAGAGGGTCGCGCTGAAGCTTTCTTT.

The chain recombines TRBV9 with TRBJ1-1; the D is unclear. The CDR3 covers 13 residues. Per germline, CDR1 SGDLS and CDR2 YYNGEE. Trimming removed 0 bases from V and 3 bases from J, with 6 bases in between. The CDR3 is CASSVATYTEAFF. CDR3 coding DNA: TGTGCCAGCAGCGTAGCTACATACACTGAAGCTTTCTTT.

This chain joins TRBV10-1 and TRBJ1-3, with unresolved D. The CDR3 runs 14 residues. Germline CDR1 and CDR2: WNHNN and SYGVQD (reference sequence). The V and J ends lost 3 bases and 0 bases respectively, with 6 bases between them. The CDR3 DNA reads TGCGCCAGCAGTGACGCCCGCTCTGGAAACACCATATATTTT. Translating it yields CASSDARSGNTIYF.

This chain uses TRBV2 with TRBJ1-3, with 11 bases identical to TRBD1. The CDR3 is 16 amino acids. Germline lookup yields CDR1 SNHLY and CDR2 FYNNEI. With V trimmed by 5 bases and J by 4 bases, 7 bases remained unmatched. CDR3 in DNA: TGTGCCAGCAGTCGAGGACAGGGGGCTATCGGAAACACCATATATTTT. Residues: CASSRGQGAIGNTIYF.

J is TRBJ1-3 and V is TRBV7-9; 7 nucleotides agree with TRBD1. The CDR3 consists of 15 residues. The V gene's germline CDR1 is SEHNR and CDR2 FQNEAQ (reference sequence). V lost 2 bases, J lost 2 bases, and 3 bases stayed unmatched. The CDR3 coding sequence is TGTGCCAGCAGCTTAACAGGGGTTCCTGGAAACACCATATATTTT. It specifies CASSLTGVPGNTIYF.

CDR3 loop: CASSEVKGNYGYTF. CDR3 coding DNA: TGTGCCAGCAGTGAAGTGAAGGGGAACTATGGCTACACCTTC. The V gene is TRBV2, the J gene TRBJ1-2, with a possible D match to TRBD1 (5 bases). The germline CDR1 and CDR2 sequences are SNHLY and FYNNEI. The CDR3 extends over 14 amino acids. V was shortened by 1 base and J by 2 bases, with 8 bases between the two germline ends.

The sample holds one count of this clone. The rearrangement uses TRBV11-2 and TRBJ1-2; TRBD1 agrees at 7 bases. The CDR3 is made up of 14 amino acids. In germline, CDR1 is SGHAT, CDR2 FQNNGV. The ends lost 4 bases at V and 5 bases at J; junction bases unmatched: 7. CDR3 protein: CASSYDRDYYGYTF. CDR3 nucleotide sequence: TGTGCCAGCAGCTACGACAGGGACTATTATGGCTACACCTTC.

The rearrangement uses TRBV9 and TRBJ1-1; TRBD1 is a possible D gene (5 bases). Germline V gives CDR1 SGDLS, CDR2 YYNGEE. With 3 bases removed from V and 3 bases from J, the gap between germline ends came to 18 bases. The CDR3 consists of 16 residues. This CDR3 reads CASSAPWGGHDTEAFF. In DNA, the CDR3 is TGTGCCAGCAGCGCACCCTGGGGGGGTCATGACACTGAAGCTTTCTTT.

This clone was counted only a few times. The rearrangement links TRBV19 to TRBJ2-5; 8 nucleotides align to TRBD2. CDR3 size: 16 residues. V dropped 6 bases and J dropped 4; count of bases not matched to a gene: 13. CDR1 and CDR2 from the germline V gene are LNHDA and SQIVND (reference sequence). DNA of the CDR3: TGTGCCAGTAGGACGACTAGCGTGGGGGTCGGAGAGACCCAGTACTTC. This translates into CASRTTSVGVGETQYF.

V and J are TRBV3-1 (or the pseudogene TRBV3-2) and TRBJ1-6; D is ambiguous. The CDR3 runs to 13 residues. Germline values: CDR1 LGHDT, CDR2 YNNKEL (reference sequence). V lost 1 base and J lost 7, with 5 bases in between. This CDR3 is CASSQANNSPLHF. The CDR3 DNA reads TGTGCCAGCAGCCAAGCAAACAATTCACCCCTCCACTTT.

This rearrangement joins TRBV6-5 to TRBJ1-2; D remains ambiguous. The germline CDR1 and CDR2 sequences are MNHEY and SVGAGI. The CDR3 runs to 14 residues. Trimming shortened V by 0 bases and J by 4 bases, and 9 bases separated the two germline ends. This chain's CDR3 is CASSYSGKAYGYTF. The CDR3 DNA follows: TGTGCCAGCAGTTACTCCGGGAAGGCCTATGGCTACACCTTC.

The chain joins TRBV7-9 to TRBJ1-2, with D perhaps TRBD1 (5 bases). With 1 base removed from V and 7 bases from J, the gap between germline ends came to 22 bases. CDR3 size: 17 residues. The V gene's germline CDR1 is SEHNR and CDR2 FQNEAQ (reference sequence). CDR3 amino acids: CASSLEADSRLPGGYTF. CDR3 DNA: TGTGCCAGCAGCTTAGAGGCCGACAGCAGATTACCGGGTGGCTACACCTTC.

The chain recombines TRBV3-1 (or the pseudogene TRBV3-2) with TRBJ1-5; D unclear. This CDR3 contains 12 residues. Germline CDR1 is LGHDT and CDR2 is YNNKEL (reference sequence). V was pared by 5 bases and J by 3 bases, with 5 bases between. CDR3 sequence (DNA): TGTGCCAGCAGCTCCAACAATCAGCCCCAGCATTTT. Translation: CASSSNNQPQHF.

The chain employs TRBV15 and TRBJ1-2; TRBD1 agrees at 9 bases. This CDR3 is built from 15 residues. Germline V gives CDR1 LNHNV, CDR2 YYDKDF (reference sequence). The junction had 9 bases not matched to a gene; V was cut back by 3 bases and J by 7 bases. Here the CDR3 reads CATSRTGTGRPGYTF. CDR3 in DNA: TGTGCCACCAGCAGGACAGGGACAGGGCGTCCTGGCTACACCTTC.

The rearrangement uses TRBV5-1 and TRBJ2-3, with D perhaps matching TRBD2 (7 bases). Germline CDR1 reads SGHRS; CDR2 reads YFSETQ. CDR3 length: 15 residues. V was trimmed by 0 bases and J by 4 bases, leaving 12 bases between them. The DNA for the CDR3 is TGCGCCAGCAGCTTGGTGGGCGGGGGCGCAGATACGCAGTATTTT. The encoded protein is CASSLVGGGADTQYF.

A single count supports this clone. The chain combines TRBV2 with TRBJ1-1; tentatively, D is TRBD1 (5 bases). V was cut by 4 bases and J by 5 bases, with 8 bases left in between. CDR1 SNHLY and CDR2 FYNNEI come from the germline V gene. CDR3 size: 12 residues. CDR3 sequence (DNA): TGTGCCAGCAGTGCAGGGATAACTGAAGCTTTCTTT. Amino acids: CASSAGITEAFF.

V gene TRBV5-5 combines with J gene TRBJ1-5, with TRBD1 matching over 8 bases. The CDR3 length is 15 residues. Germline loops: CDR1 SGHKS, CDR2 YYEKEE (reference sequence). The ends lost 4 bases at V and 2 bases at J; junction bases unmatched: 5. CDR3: CASSVDRGGNQPQHF. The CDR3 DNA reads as TGTGCCAGCAGCGTCGACAGGGGAGGCAATCAGCCCCAGCATTTT.

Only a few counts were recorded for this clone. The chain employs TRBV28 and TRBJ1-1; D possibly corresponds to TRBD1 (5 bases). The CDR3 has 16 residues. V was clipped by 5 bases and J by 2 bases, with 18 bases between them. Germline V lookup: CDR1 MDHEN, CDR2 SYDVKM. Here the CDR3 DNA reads TGTGCCAGCAGTCCTACTCCTTGGGACGGCAACACTGAAGCTTTCTTT. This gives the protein CASSPTPWDGNTEAFF.

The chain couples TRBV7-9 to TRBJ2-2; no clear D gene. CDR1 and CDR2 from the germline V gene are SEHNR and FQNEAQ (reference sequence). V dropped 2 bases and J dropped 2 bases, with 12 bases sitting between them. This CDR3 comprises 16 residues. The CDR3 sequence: CASSLRIFSNTGELFF. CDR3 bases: TGTGCCAGCAGCTTAAGGATCTTCAGTAACACCGGGGAGCTGTTTTTT.

CDR3: CASSGQSQPQHF. The DNA for the CDR3 is TGTGCCAGCAGCGGCCAGTCTCAGCCCCAGCATTTT. The chain links TRBV7-9 to TRBJ1-5; D not resolved. In germline, CDR1 is SEHNR, CDR2 FQNEAQ (reference sequence). V dropped 5 bases and J dropped 6 bases, with 8 bases sitting between them. The CDR3 sequence is 12 residues long.

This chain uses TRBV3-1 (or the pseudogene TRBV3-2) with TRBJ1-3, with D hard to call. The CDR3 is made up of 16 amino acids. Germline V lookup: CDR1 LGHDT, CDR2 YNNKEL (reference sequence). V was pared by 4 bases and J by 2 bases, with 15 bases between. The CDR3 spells CASSPPMLRAGNTIYF. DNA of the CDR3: TGTGCCAGCAGCCCTCCTATGCTTAGAGCTGGAAACACCATATATTTT.

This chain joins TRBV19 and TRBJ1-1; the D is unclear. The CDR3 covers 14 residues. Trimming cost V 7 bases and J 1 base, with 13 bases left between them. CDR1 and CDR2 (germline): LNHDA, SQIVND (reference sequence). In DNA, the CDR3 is TGTGCCAGTACCGTCCGAGGGAGGAACACTGAAGCTTTCTTT. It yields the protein CASTVRGRNTEAFF.

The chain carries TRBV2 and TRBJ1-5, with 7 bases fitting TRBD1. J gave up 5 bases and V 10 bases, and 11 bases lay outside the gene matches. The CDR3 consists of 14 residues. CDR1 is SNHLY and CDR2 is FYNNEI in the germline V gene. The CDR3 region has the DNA TGTGCCACTAAACAGGGGTTTGCCCATCAGCCCCAGCATTTT. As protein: CATKQGFAHQPQHF.